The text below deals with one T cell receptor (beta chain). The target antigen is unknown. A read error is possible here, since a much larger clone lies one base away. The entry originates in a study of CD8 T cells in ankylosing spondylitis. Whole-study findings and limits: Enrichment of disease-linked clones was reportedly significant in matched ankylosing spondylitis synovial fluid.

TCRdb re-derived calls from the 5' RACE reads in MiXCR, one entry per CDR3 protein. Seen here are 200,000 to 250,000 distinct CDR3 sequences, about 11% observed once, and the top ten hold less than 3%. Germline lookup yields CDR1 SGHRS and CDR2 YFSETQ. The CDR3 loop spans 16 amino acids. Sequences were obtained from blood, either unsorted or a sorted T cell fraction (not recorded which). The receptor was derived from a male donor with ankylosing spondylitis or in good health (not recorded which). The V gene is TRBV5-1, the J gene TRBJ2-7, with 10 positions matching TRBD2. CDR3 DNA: TGCGCCAACAGCGGGGGCACGGGACTAGCGAACTACGAGCAGTACTTC. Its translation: CANSGGTGLANYEQYF.